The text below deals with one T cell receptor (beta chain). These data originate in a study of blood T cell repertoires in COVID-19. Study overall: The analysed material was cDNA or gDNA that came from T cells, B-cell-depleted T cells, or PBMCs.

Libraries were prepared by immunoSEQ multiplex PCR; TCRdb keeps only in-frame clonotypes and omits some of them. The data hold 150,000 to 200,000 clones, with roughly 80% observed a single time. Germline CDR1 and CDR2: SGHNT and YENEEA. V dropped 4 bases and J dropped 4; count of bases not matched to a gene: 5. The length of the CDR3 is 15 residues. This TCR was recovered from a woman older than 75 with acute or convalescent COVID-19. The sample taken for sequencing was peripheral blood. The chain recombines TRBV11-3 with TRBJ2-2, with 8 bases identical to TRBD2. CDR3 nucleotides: TGTGCCAGCAGCTCCCGTAGCGGGATCACCGGGGAGCTGTTTTTT. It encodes CASSSRSGITGELFF.